These T cell receptor beta chains were read from a single sample in a study of T cell responses to AZD1222 COVID-19 vaccine. Sequenced by immunoSEQ multiplex PCR; TCRdb stores in-frame clones only, minus some. The table has about 55,000 clones, around 89% seen once. Sequencing was performed on peripheral blood, taken on day 0 of AZD1222 vaccination. These receptors all come from an adult in good health. CDR3s include the opening cysteine and the closing phenylalanine or tryptophan. D genes are given only for firm matches. Clone size, where shown, is once, few, many, or a class for clones that have expanded.

CDR3 length,J gene,V gene,D gene,clone size,CDR3 DNA,CDR3 protein
15,TRBJ1-1,TRBV27,TRBD1,NA,TGTGCCAGCAGTTTCCTCACAGGGGGGGTGTTGAGAGCTTTCTTT,CASSFLTGGVLRAFF
14,TRBJ2-7,TRBV6-5,NA,NA,TGTGCCAGCAGTTACGCGGGCCGCTCCTACGAGCAGTACTTC,CASSYAGRSYEQYF
16,TRBJ1-2,TRBV30,NA,NA,TGTGCCTGGAGTGTATCCTTGGGATATACTAACTATGGCTACACCTTC,CAWSVSLGYTNYGYTF
18,TRBJ2-1,TRBV24-1,TRBD2,NA,TGTGCCACCAGTGATTCAGGATCGGGACTAGCGGTGTACAATGAGCAGTTCTTC,CATSDSGSGLAVYNEQFF
15,TRBJ1-5,TRBV19,NA,once,TGTGCCAGTAGTATAGATGGACTGGTGAATCAGCCCCAGCATTTT,CASSIDGLVNQPQHF
15,TRBJ1-4,TRBV2,NA,NA,TGTGCCAACTCGGGCCTCCCGCCCTTTAATGAAAAACTGTTTTTT,CANSGLPPFNEKLFF
16,TRBJ1-4,TRBV5-4,NA,NA,TGTGCCAGCAGCTTGGGCAACACCGCAACTAATGAAAAACTGTTTTTT,CASSLGNTATNEKLFF
15,TRBJ2-5,TRBV3-1/TRBV3-2,TRBD2,once,TGTGCCAGCAGCCATGGGACTAGCGGGAGAAAGACCCAGTACTTC,CASSHGTSGRKTQYF
15,TRBJ2-7,TRBV5-4,NA,NA,TGTGCCAGCAGCAAACCGGGCCCAGGGGCCTACGAGCAGTACTTC,CASSKPGPGAYEQYF
14,TRBJ2-1,TRBV7-2,NA,NA,TGTGCCAGCAGCTTTCTACAGTCCTACAATGAGCAGTTCTTC,CASSFLQSYNEQFF
15,TRBJ2-3,TRBV7-6,TRBD1,NA,TGTGCCAGCAGCTACAGGGGTTCTAGCACAGATACGCAGTATTTT,CASSYRGSSTDTQYF
14,TRBJ2-1,TRBV28,TRBD2,NA,TGTGCCAGCAGTTATAGCGGGAGCGGCAATGAGCAGTTCTTC,CASSYSGSGNEQFF
12,TRBJ1-2,TRBV30,NA,NA,TGTGCCTGGAGTGAATCTAACTATGGCTACACCTTC,CAWSESNYGYTF
15,TRBJ2-1,TRBV3-1/TRBV3-2,TRBD1,NA,TGTGCCAGCACTCTCAGACAGGGAGCCTTTATTGAGCAGTTCTTC,CASTLRQGAFIEQFF
13,TRBJ2-4,TRBV5-4,NA,NA,TGTGCCAGCAGCTTGACAGGGACGAACATTCAGTACTTC,CASSLTGTNIQYF
15,TRBJ2-1,TRBV19,TRBD2,once,TGTGCCAGTAGGACTAGCGGGAGCTCCTACAATGAGCAGTTCTTC,CASRTSGSSYNEQFF
16,TRBJ2-1,TRBV6-6,TRBD2,NA,TGTGCCAGCAGTTACTCACCTAGCGGGAGGGTCTATGAGCAGTTCTTC,CASSYSPSGRVYEQFF
15,TRBJ2-7,TRBV6-5,TRBD2,NA,TGTGCCAGCAGCCCCTCTAGCGGGAGTCCCTACGAGCAGTACTTC,CASSPSSGSPYEQYF
16,TRBJ2-1,TRBV25-1,NA,NA,TGTGCCAGCAGTGTCAGGGGACGGGAGTACTACAATGAGCAGTTCTTC,CASSVRGREYYNEQFF
15,TRBJ1-6,TRBV2,NA,NA,TGTGCCAGCAGTGATATAGGACTGATGAATTCACCCCTCCACTTT,CASSDIGLMNSPLHF
15,TRBJ2-7,TRBV7-3,NA,NA,TGTGCCAGCAGCCCTGTAGGAGCCAGATCCTACGAGCAGTACTTC,CASSPVGARSYEQYF
15,TRBJ2-7,TRBV30,TRBD2,once,TGTGCCTGGAGCACCGGGACTAGCGGGGGGTACGAGCAGTACTTC,CAWSTGTSGGYEQYF
15,TRBJ2-1,TRBV27,NA,once,TGTGCCAGCAGTTTAGACAGGAGCTCCTACAATGAGCAGTTCTTC,CASSLDRSSYNEQFF
17,TRBJ2-7,TRBV9,TRBD2,NA,TGTGCCAGCAGCGTAGGCGGGACTAGCGGGAGAAAGGACGAGCAGTACTTC,CASSVGGTSGRKDEQYF
15,TRBJ2-3,TRBV19,NA,NA,TGTGCCAGTAGTATCCCAGGGGCCAGCACAGATACGCAGTATTTT,CASSIPGASTDTQYF
13,TRBJ1-3,TRBV12-3/TRBV12-4,NA,NA,TGTGCCACCCAGGGGTACTCTGGAAACACCATATATTTT,CATQGYSGNTIYF
16,TRBJ1-4,TRBV6-5,TRBD1,NA,TGTGCCAGCAGTTACTCCCTGACAGGGGGCTATGAAAAACTGTTTTTT,CASSYSLTGGYEKLFF
14,TRBJ1-5,TRBV2,NA,NA,TGTGCCAGCAGTGGGACAGCAGTAGATCAGCCCCAGCATTTT,CASSGTAVDQPQHF
15,TRBJ2-7,TRBV5-6,TRBD2,NA,TGTGCCAGCAGCACCCGGACTAGCTATACCTACGAGCAGTACTTC,CASSTRTSYTYEQYF
16,TRBJ2-7,TRBV3-1/TRBV3-2,NA,NA,TGTGCCAGCAGCCAAGATTTGGGGCTTACCACCTACGAGCAGTACTTC,CASSQDLGLTTYEQYF
12,TRBJ2-1,TRBV9,NA,NA,TGTGCCAGCAGCGTAGGAGACAATGAGCAGTTCTTC,CASSVGDNEQFF
12,TRBJ1-2,TRBV28,NA,NA,TGTGCCAGCAAGGCGGGGTATGAGGGCTACACCTTC,CASKAGYEGYTF
13,TRBJ1-2,TRBV10-2,NA,NA,TGCGCCAGCAGTCTGGATGCGTTCAATGGCTACACCTTC,CASSLDAFNGYTF
14,TRBJ1-1,TRBV28,TRBD1,NA,TGTGCCAGCAGTTTATCAGGGGGAGGGACTGAAGCTTTCTTT,CASSLSGGGTEAFF
13,TRBJ1-5,TRBV27,NA,NA,TGTGCCAGCAGCACCACTTTGGAGCAGCCCCAGCATTTT,CASSTTLEQPQHF
15,TRBJ2-1,TRBV7-9,TRBD1,NA,TGTGCCAGCAGCCTAACAGGGGGACATTACAATGAGCAGTTCTTC,CASSLTGGHYNEQFF